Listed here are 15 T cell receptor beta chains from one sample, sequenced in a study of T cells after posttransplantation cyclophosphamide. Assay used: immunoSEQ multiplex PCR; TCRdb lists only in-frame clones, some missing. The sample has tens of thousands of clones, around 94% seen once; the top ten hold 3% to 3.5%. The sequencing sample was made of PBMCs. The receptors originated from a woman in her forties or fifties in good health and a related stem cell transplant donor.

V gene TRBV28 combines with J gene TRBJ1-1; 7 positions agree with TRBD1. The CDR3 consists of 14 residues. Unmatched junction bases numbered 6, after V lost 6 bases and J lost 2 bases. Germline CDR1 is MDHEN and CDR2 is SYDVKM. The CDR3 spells CASSWGQTNTEAFF. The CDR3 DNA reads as TGTGCCAGCAGCTGGGGACAGACCAACACTGAAGCTTTCTTT.

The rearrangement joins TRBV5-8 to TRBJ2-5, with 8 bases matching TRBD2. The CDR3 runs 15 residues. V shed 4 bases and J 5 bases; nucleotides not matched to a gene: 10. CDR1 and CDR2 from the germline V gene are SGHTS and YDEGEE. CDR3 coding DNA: TGTGCCAGCAGCCTGGCCGGGGGGGCCTCCGAGACCCAGTACTTC. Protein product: CASSLAGGASETQYF. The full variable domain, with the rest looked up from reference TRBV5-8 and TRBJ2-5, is EAGVTQSPTHLIKTRGQQATLRCSPISGHTSVYWYQQALGLGLQFLLWYDEGEERNRGNFPPRFSGRQFPNYSSELNVNALELEDSALYLCASSLAGGASETQYFGPGTRLLVL.

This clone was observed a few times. CDR3 DNA sequence: TGTGCCAGTAGTATGATTATCGGACAGGGTAACAATGAGCAGTTCTTC. It specifies CASSMIIGQGNNEQFF. The rearrangement uses TRBV19 and TRBJ2-1; TRBD1 agrees at 8 bases. This CDR3 spans 16 amino acids. The ends lost 3 bases at V and 5 bases at J; junction bases unmatched: 9. Germline CDR1 reads LNHDA; CDR2 reads SQIVND (reference sequence).

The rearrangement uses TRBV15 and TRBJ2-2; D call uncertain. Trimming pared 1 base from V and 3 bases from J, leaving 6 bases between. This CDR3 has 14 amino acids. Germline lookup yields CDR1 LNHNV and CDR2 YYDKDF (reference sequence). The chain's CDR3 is CATSRALDTGELFF. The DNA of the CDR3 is TGTGCCACCAGCAGAGCACTTGACACCGGGGAGCTGTTTTTT.

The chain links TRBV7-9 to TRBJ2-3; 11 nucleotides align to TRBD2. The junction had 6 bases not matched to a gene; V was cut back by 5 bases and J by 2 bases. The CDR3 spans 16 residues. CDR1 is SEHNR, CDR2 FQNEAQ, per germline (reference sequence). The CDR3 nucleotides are TGTGCCAGCAGCCAAGAACTAGCGGGGGTCACAGATACGCAGTATTTT. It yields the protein CASSQELAGVTDTQYF.

CDR3 residues: CASSIEGTEAFF. In DNA, the CDR3 is TGTGCCAGTAGTATCGAGGGCACTGAAGCTTTCTTT. This chain links TRBV19 with TRBJ1-1; D is unclear. The CDR3 runs 12 residues. V lost 3 bases and J lost 4, with 6 bases in between. Germline V gives CDR1 LNHDA, CDR2 SQIVND (reference sequence). The full variable domain, completed using reference TRBV19 and TRBJ1-1, is DGGITQSPKYLFRKEGQNVTLSCEQNLNHDAMYWYRQDPGQGLRLIYYSQIVNDFQKGDIAEGYSVSREKKESFPLTVTSAQKNPTAFYLCASSIEGTEAFFGQGTRLTVV.

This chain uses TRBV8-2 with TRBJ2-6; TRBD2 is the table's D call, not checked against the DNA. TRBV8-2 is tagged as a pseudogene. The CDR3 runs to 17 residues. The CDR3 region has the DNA TGTGGCACAGAGGGCAAGATAACACAAAGTCGGGCCAACGTCCTGACTTTC. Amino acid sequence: CGTEGKITQSRANVLTF.

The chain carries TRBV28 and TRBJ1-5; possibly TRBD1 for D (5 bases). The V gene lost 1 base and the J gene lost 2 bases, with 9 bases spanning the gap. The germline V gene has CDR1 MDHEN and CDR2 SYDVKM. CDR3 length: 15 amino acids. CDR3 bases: TGTGCCAGCAGTTTATTATCACAGGGCAATCAGCCCCAGCATTTT. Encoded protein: CASSLLSQGNQPQHF.

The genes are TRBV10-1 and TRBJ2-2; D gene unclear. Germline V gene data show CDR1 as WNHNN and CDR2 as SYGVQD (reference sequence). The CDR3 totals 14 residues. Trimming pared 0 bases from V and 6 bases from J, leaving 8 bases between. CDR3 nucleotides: TGCGCCAGCAGTGAGTCGAGCGAAGCCGGGGAGCTGTTTTTT. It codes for CASSESSEAGELFF.

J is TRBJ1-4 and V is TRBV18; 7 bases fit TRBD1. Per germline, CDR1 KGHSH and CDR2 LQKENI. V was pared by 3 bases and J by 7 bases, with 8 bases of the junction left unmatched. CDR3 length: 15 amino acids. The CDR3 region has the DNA TGTGCCAGCTCACCCGAGGGGGCGTCGAGTGAAAAACTGTTTTTT. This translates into CASSPEGASSEKLFF.

For the CDR3, the DNA is TGTGCCAGCAGTTTTAGTCAGGGGGCCCGCACAGATACGCAGTATTTT. It encodes CASSFSQGARTDTQYF. The V and J genes are TRBV28 and TRBJ2-3, with 8 bases matching TRBD1. Trimming at V came to 3 bases and at J to 1 base, leaving 6 bases not matched to a gene. Germline V gene data show CDR1 as MDHEN and CDR2 as SYDVKM. CDR3 length: 16 residues.

The CDR3 here is CSVEGRFGELFF. The CDR3, as DNA: TGCAGCGTTGAAGGTCGTTTCGGGGAGCTGTTTTTT. The rearrangement uses TRBV29-1 and TRBJ2-2; the D is unclear. The V end lost 1 base, the J end lost 7 bases, and 7 bases lay between the germline ends. The germline CDR1 and CDR2 sequences are SQVTM and ANQGSEA. This CDR3 contains 12 residues.

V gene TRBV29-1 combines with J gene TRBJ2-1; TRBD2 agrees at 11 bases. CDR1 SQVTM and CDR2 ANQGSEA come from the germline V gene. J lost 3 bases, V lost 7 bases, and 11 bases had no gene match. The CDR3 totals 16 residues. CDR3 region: CSAGSGRDTFYNEQFF. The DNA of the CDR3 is TGCAGCGCCGGTAGCGGGAGGGATACCTTCTACAATGAGCAGTTCTTC.

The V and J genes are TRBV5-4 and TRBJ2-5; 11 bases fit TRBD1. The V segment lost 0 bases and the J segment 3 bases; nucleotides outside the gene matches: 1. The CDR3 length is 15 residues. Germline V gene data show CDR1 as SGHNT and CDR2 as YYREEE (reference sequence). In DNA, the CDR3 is TGTGCCAGCAGCTTGGCGGGACAGGGGGAAGAGACCCAGTACTTC. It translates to CASSLAGQGEETQYF. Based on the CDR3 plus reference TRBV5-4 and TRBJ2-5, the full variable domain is ETGVTQSPTHLIKTRGQQVTLRCSSQSGHNTVSWYQQALGQGPQFIFQYYREEENGRGNFPPRFSGLQFPNYSSELNVNALELDDSALYLCASSLAGQGEETQYFGPGTRLLVL.

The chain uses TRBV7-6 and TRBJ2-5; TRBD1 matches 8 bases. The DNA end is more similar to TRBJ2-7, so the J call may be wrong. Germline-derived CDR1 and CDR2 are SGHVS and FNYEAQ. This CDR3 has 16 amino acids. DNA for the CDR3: TGTGCCAGCAGCCCCCAGGGGACAGGCGACTCCTACGAGCAGTACTTC. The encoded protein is CASSPQGTGDSYEQYF.